Described below is a single TCR beta chain sequence and its context. Its antigen is currently unknown. Among the unsorted PBMC samples, replicate PCRs used roughly 300 ng DNA, 25,000 to 35,000 T cell genomes. TCRdb keeps only in-frame clones here, not all; method: immunoSEQ multiplex PCR. The data show 400,000 to 550,000 clones, 65% to 80% seen once. CDR3 size: 15 residues. V lost 6 bases and J lost 2, with 18 bases in between. The V gene's germline CDR1 is SGDLS and CDR2 YYNGEE. Donors included only healthy HIV-negative adults lacking recent acute infections or vaccinations. This entry is derived from a study of shared clonotypes between healthy human individuals. Findings and caveats of the study: Investigators collected only blood, and repertoires in tissues likely differ.

The V call is TRBV9, the J call TRBJ2-7; either TRBD1 or TRBD2 may supply D (6 bases each). Specimen: PBMCs. The TCR was taken from a woman in her thirties or forties in good health. Some clones in this sample may be carry-over from other donors' samples. CDR3 loop: CASNAGGGTPYEQYF. The CDR3 coding sequence is TGTGCCAGCAACGCAGGAGGGGGGACCCCCTACGAGCAGTACTTC. Looking up the rest from reference TRBV9 and TRBJ2-7 gives the full variable domain: DSGVTQTPKHLITATGQRVTLRCSPRSGDLSVYWYQQSLDQGLQFLIQYYNGEERAKGNILERFSAQQFPDLHSELNLSSLELGDSALYFCASNAGGGTPYEQYFGPGTRLTVT.